This T cell receptor (beta chain) came from a study of cytomegalovirus exposure and HLA in healthy donors. 13 Jbeta primers and 60 Vbeta primers were used for the PCR. Here immunoSEQ multiplex PCR was the method, and the copy in TCRdb shows in-frame clones only, minus some. Here the sample spans under 150,000 clones, roughly 70% being singletons. Study findings and constraints: Testing in vitro showed three CMV-associated chains specific for CMV antigens.

Healthy donors of bone marrow made up the group. For this clone: Its antigen is still unknown.

Trimming took off 3 bases at V and 7 bases at J, with 13 bases between the two ends. The V gene's germline CDR1 is LNHDA and CDR2 SQIVND (reference sequence). The CDR3 length is 14 residues. This chain uses TRBV19 with TRBJ2-1, with D perhaps matching TRBD1 (6 bases). Input material: PBMCs. This sequence originates from a man aged 18 to 30 in good health and CMV-seropositive. As DNA, the CDR3 is TGTGCCAGTAGTATCTCATGGACAGCAAATGAGCAGTTCTTC. Amino acid sequence: CASSISWTANEQFF.